This T cell receptor beta chain appears in the sequencing data of a study of T cell responses to AZD1222 COVID-19 vaccine. Overall study results and limits: A rise in Spike-specific TCR breadth and depth followed two AZD1222 doses. Nearly half of the spike-specific TCRs reportedly recognize variant regions that carry no mutations.

Concerning this clone: The antigen remains undetermined.

Assay used: immunoSEQ multiplex PCR; TCRdb lists only in-frame clones, some missing. Of approximately 150,000 clones in the sample, 94% were seen once. This TCR came from an adult in good health. Sequencing was performed on peripheral blood, taken on day 0 of AZD1222 vaccination.

The CDR3: CASSIPGTFLQHF. CDR3 sequence (DNA): TGTGCCAGTAGTATACCAGGGACATTTTTACAGCATTTT. J is TRBJ1-5 and V is TRBV19, with D possibly being TRBD1 (6 bases). Germline V gene sequence: CDR1 LNHDA, CDR2 SQIVND (reference sequence). V shed 2 bases and J shed 13 bases, with 15 bases lying between them. This CDR3 has 13 residues. The variable domain in full, with the rest retrieved from reference TRBV19 and TRBJ1-5, is DGGITQSPKYLFRKEGQNVTLSCEQNLNHDAMYWYRQDPGQGLRLIYYSQIVNDFQKGDIAEGYSVSREKKESFPLTVTSAQKNPTAFYLCASSIPGTFLQHFGDGTRLSIL.